The 30 T cell receptor beta chains given below trace back to one sample, sequenced in a study of control samples from healthy donors and cancer patients. Profiled with immunoSEQ multiplex PCR; TCRdb holds only in-frame clones, not every one. The data show approximately 94,000 clones, approximately 84% seen once. Sequenced input: PBMCs. The receptor source for this set is a man between 70 and 80 years old with lung cancer.

This chain connects TRBV6-4 to TRBJ2-1, with TRBD1 matching 11 bases. Germline V gene data show CDR1 as MRHNA and CDR2 as SNTAGT. Germline trimming cut 2 bases from V and 6 bases from J; bases unmatched to any gene: 3. This CDR3 has 15 residues. In DNA form, the CDR3 reads TGTGCCAGCAGTGACGGACAGGGGGCGAGCAATGAGCAGTTCTTC. Amino acid sequence: CASSDGQGASNEQFF.

J is TRBJ2-7 and V is TRBV6-2 or TRBV6-3; the D call may be TRBD1 or TRBD2 (5 bases each). Trimming stripped 6 bases from V and 0 bases from J, with 21 bases between. This CDR3 region has 17 residues. CDR1 MNHEY and CDR2 SVGEGT come from the germline V gene. CDR3 nucleotides: TGTGCCAGCAGCCCGTTGGGTGTCCGGGGCGACTCCTACGAGCAGTACTTC. This encodes CASSPLGVRGDSYEQYF.

V usage is TRBV7-6 and J usage is TRBJ1-6; 9 bases line up with TRBD1. Germline values: CDR1 SGHVS, CDR2 FNYEAQ. The CDR3 extends over 16 amino acids. V lost 5 bases to trimming and J lost 10 bases; unmatched junction nucleotides: 12. Here the CDR3 reads CASSNTATGGSSPLHF. CDR3 in DNA: TGTGCCAGCAGCAATACCGCGACAGGGGGATCCTCACCCCTCCACTTT.

The chain combines TRBV5-1 with TRBJ2-3; D is possibly TRBD1 (5 bases). The V end was cut by 4 bases, the J end by 4 bases, with 7 bases between. This CDR3 has 12 amino acids. Per the germline V gene, CDR1 is SGHRS and CDR2 is YFSETQ. This CDR3 is CASSQGPDTQYF. The CDR3, as DNA: TGCGCCAGCAGCCAGGGCCCAGATACGCAGTATTTT.

This clone was found once. The chain combines TRBV12-3 or TRBV12-4 with TRBJ1-2; D is possibly TRBD1 (6 bases). Trimming cost V 8 bases and J 5 bases, with 12 bases left between them. This CDR3 contains 12 residues. The CDR3 region is CASGQFSYGYTF. For the CDR3, the DNA is TGTGCCAGCGGACAGTTCTCTTATGGCTACACCTTC.

This clone is a singleton in its sample. The chain is built from TRBV27 and TRBJ2-1, with D unclear. The CDR3 sequence is 14 residues long. The V end was cut by 6 bases, the J end by 2 bases, with 11 bases between. Germline V gives CDR1 MNHEY, CDR2 SMNVEV (reference sequence). CDR3 bases: TGTGCCAGCAGGCCCCAGCCACCCTACAATGAGCAGTTCTTC. Encoded protein: CASRPQPPYNEQFF.

The V and J genes are TRBV3-1 (or the pseudogene TRBV3-2) and TRBJ2-2, with D tentatively TRBD1 or TRBD2 (6 bases each). The CDR3 has 15 amino acids. From germline, CDR1 is LGHDT and CDR2 YNNKEL (reference sequence). V was cut by 4 bases and J by 6 bases, with 15 bases left in between. CDR3 nucleotide sequence: TGTGCCAGCAGCCCCGAAGGAGGGGGACCCGGGGAGCTGTTTTTT. Its protein is CASSPEGGGPGELFF.

This chain connects TRBV9 to TRBJ1-4; a weak D match, TRBD1 (5 bases). The CDR3 is 16 residues long. The V end was cut by 3 bases, the J end by 3 bases, with 15 bases between. In germline, CDR1 is SGDLS, CDR2 YYNGEE. The CDR3 DNA reads TGTGCCAGCAGCGCCCTGGGGGAGGGTGCTAATGAAAAACTGTTTTTT. Translated: CASSALGEGANEKLFF. The full variable domain, completed using reference TRBV9 and TRBJ1-4, is DSGVTQTPKHLITATGQRVTLRCSPRSGDLSVYWYQQSLDQGLQFLIQYYNGEERAKGNILERFSAQQFPDLHSELNLSSLELGDSALYFCASSALGEGANEKLFFGSGTQLSVL.

The chain joins TRBV7-9 to TRBJ1-3; 7 nucleotides agree with TRBD1. CDR1 is SEHNR and CDR2 is FQNEAQ in the germline V gene (reference sequence). The CDR3 spans 14 residues. The V segment lost 5 bases and the J segment 2 bases; nucleotides outside the gene matches: 3. The CDR3: CASSTGTAGNTIYF. In nucleotides, the CDR3 is TGTGCCAGCAGCACCGGGACAGCTGGAAACACCATATATTTT. The entire variable domain, with the rest obtained from reference TRBV7-9 and TRBJ1-3, is as follows: DTGVSQNPRHKITKRGQNVTFRCDPISEHNRLYWYRQTLGQGPEFLTYFQNEAQLEKSRLLSDRFSAERPKGSFSTLEIQRTEQGDSAMYLCASSTGTAGNTIYFGEGSWLTVV.

CDR3 bases: TGTGCCAGCAGCGTGGGGACAGGACCGTACGAGCAGTACTTC. It translates to CASSVGTGPYEQYF. The chain combines TRBV7-8 with TRBJ2-7; 8 bases map to TRBD1. Germline CDR1 SGHVS, CDR2 FQNEAQ. The CDR3 loop spans 14 amino acids. With V trimmed by 5 bases and J by 4 bases, 7 bases remained unmatched. The full variable domain, rest sourced from reference TRBV7-8 and TRBJ2-7, is GAGVSQSPRYKVAKRGQDVALRCDPISGHVSLFWYQQALGQGPEFLTYFQNEAQLDKSGLPSDRFFAERPEGSVSTLKIQRTQQEDSAVYLCASSVGTGPYEQYFGPGTRLTVT.

V usage is TRBV20-1 and J usage is TRBJ1-2; TRBD1 might be the D (6 bases). The CDR3 loop spans 14 amino acids. Trimming took off 3 bases at V and 5 bases at J, with 16 bases between the two ends. Germline V gene sequence: CDR1 DFQATT, CDR2 SNEGSKA (reference sequence). The DNA for the CDR3 is TGCAGTGCTAGTCCTAAGACAGGATGGTATGGCTACACCTTC. Encoded protein: CSASPKTGWYGYTF.

This chain uses TRBV6-5 with TRBJ1-1, with D unresolved. V lost 6 bases, J lost 0 bases, and 11 bases lay in between. This CDR3 has 14 residues. Germline CDR1 MNHEY, CDR2 SVGAGI. CDR3 sequence: CASRRTVVNTEAFF. DNA of the CDR3: TGTGCCAGCAGGCGGACGGTTGTGAACACTGAAGCTTTCTTT.

V usage is TRBV5-1 and J usage is TRBJ2-3; D is undetermined. In germline, CDR1 is SGHRS, CDR2 YFSETQ. This CDR3 spans 16 amino acids. The V and J ends lost 4 bases and 2 bases respectively, with 17 bases between them. The CDR3 DNA sequence: TGCGCCAGCAGCCCCAAGCCGAATGGGGACACAGATACGCAGTATTTT. As protein: CASSPKPNGDTDTQYF.

The chain links TRBV6-6 to TRBJ2-7; a weak D match, TRBD1 (6 bases). Germline lookup yields CDR1 MNHNY and CDR2 SVGAGI (reference sequence). With 6 bases removed from V and 2 bases from J, the gap between germline ends came to 17 bases. This CDR3 contains 15 residues. The CDR3 nucleotides are TGTGCCAGCAGGCGACAGGAGGATGGGCCCTACGAGCAGTACTTC. The encoded protein is CASRRQEDGPYEQYF.

V usage is TRBV6-5 and J usage is TRBJ2-3, with unresolved D. Trimming shortened V by 5 bases and J by 1 base, and 1 base separated the two germline ends. Germline-derived CDR1 and CDR2 are MNHEY and SVGAGI. The CDR3 consists of 11 residues. The CDR3 protein is CASSRTDTQYF. For the CDR3, the DNA is TGTGCCAGCAGTCGCACAGATACGCAGTATTTT.

The sample holds a few counts of this clone. CDR3 sequence reads: CASSFRSVRSPLHF. Written as DNA, the CDR3 is TGTGCCAGCAGTTTTCGGTCAGTACGCTCACCCCTCCACTTT. The chain is built from TRBV28 and TRBJ1-6; D gene ambiguous. The CDR3 consists of 14 residues. The V end lost 3 bases, the J end lost 10 bases, and 13 bases lay between the germline ends. In germline, CDR1 is MDHEN, CDR2 SYDVKM.

The chain couples TRBV6-6 to TRBJ2-1; D remains unclear. Germline V gene lookup returns CDR1 MNHNY and CDR2 SVGAGI (reference sequence). With 1 base removed from V and 6 bases from J, the gap between germline ends came to 16 bases. The CDR3 is 16 residues long. The CDR3 region has the DNA TGTGCCAGCAGTTACTATCCTCCGGGTTTCCCCAATGAGCAGTTCTTC. This translates into CASSYYPPGFPNEQFF.

The J gene is TRBJ2-7, the V gene TRBV7-6, with TRBD2 identical over 10 bases. Germline loops: CDR1 SGHVS, CDR2 FNYEAQ. V gave up 5 bases and J gave up 1 base; unmatched junction bases: 20. The length of the CDR3 is 20 residues. The CDR3 region is CASSPRDASWERGGSYEQYF. The CDR3 DNA reads TGTGCCAGCAGCCCCAGGGATGCGTCGTGGGAGCGGGGGGGTTCCTACGAGCAGTACTTC.

This rearrangement joins TRBV6-1 to TRBJ1-2; D gene ambiguous. Deletions cut 2 bases from V and 3 bases from J, with 4 bases between. CDR3 length: 12 residues. The V gene's germline CDR1 is MNHNS and CDR2 SASEGT. The CDR3 DNA follows: TGTGCCAGCAGTGAACTGGACTATGGCTACACCTTC. This codes for CASSELDYGYTF.

This rearrangement joins TRBV19 to TRBJ2-3; tentative D call: TRBD2 (5 bases). The germline V and J ends were trimmed by 7 bases and 1 base, with 18 bases remaining between them. The germline V gene has CDR1 LNHDA and CDR2 SQIVND (reference sequence). This CDR3 is built from 16 residues. Here the CDR3 DNA reads TGTGCCAGTACCCCCGGTCGGCTAGCTGGCACAGATACGCAGTATTTT. Its translation is CASTPGRLAGTDTQYF.

The rearrangement links TRBV10-3 to TRBJ2-7; D might be TRBD1 (5 bases). This CDR3 comprises 15 residues. Germline assignment: CDR1 ENHRY and CDR2 SYGVKD. Trimming left V 0 bases short and J 4 bases short, with 13 bases between. The CDR3 region is CAISESGPATYEQYF. The DNA for the CDR3 is TGTGCCATCAGTGAGTCGGGGCCTGCTACTTACGAGCAGTACTTC.

The rearrangement uses TRBV3-1 (or the pseudogene TRBV3-2) and TRBJ2-1; D unclear. Germline V gene lookup returns CDR1 LGHDT and CDR2 YNNKEL (reference sequence). Trimming cost V 1 base and J 7 bases, with 14 bases left between them. The length of the CDR3 is 15 residues. The CDR3 DNA sequence: TGTGCCAGCAGCCAAGGGTCGACCCCCCTGAATGAGCAGTTCTTC. Amino acid sequence: CASSQGSTPLNEQFF.

The V call is TRBV6-1, the J call TRBJ1-6, with D possibly TRBD1 on 6 matching bases. The CDR3 loop spans 16 amino acids. Germline V gene sequence: CDR1 MNHNS, CDR2 SASEGT. V gave up 4 bases and J gave up 0 bases, with 10 bases separating them. The CDR3 sequence: CASSGTAGSYNSPLHF. CDR3 nucleotide sequence: TGTGCCAGCAGTGGGACAGCCGGCTCCTATAATTCACCCCTCCACTTT.

This chain links TRBV19 with TRBJ2-6; TRBD2 might be the D (6 bases). Germline CDR1 and CDR2: LNHDA and SQIVND (reference sequence). Trimming removed 7 bases at V and 0 bases at J, with 19 bases between. This CDR3 comprises 18 residues. Here the CDR3 reads CASKESGQGISGANVLTF. The DNA for the CDR3 is TGTGCCAGTAAGGAGAGCGGGCAGGGCATCTCTGGGGCCAACGTCCTGACTTTC.

CDR3 in amino acids: CASSARDGTYEQYF. The DNA for the CDR3 is TGTGCCAGCAGCGCCCGGGACGGCACCTACGAGCAGTACTTC. The chain uses TRBV9 and TRBJ2-7; possibly TRBD1 or TRBD2 for D (5 bases each). Trimming pared 3 bases from V and 2 bases from J, leaving 12 bases between. From germline, CDR1 is SGDLS and CDR2 YYNGEE. The CDR3 sequence is 14 residues long.

The rearrangement joins TRBV12-3 or TRBV12-4 to TRBJ2-3; D remains unclear. The CDR3 consists of 13 residues. The V end was cut by 3 bases, the J end by 2 bases, with 6 bases between. In nucleotides, the CDR3 is TGTGCCAGCAGTTTCGGTGCCACAGATACGCAGTATTTT. Amino acid sequence: CASSFGATDTQYF.

This chain connects TRBV18 to TRBJ1-3; no definite D call. Germline V gives CDR1 KGHSH, CDR2 LQKENI. The CDR3 extends over 15 amino acids. V lost 6 bases and J lost 0, with 12 bases in between. CDR3 nucleotides: TGTGCCAGCTCGTACTCTTCGGGCTCTGGAAACACCATATATTTT. As protein: CASSYSSGSGNTIYF.

The CDR3 region has the DNA TGTGCCAGCAGCCTAACGGGCTTGGCGGGGGGATACAATGAGCAGTTCTTC. Translation gives CASSLTGLAGGYNEQFF. The V and J genes are TRBV7-9 and TRBJ2-1; TRBD2 aligns across 8 bases. Germline assignment: CDR1 SEHNR and CDR2 FQNEAQ (reference sequence). The CDR3 length is 17 residues. V was pared by 5 bases and J by 4 bases, with 13 bases of the junction left unmatched.

The count of this clone is one. The chain recombines TRBV18 with TRBJ2-3, with D perhaps matching TRBD2 (6 bases). The CDR3 contains 13 residues. V lost 1 base and J 5 bases, leaving 7 bases between the germline ends. The germline V gene encodes CDR1 KGHSH and CDR2 LQKENI. CDR3 sequence reads: CASSPLGGDTQYF. The CDR3 region has the DNA TGTGCCAGCTCACCACTGGGGGGAGATACGCAGTATTTT.

V and J are TRBV6-5 and TRBJ2-7; D is perhaps TRBD2 (5 bases). The germline V and J ends were trimmed by 4 bases and 2 bases, with 12 bases remaining between them. CDR1 and CDR2 (germline): MNHEY, SVGAGI. This CDR3 comprises 14 residues. CDR3 protein: CASSFGRATYEQYF. CDR3 nucleotide sequence: TGTGCCAGCAGTTTTGGGCGGGCGACCTACGAGCAGTACTTC.